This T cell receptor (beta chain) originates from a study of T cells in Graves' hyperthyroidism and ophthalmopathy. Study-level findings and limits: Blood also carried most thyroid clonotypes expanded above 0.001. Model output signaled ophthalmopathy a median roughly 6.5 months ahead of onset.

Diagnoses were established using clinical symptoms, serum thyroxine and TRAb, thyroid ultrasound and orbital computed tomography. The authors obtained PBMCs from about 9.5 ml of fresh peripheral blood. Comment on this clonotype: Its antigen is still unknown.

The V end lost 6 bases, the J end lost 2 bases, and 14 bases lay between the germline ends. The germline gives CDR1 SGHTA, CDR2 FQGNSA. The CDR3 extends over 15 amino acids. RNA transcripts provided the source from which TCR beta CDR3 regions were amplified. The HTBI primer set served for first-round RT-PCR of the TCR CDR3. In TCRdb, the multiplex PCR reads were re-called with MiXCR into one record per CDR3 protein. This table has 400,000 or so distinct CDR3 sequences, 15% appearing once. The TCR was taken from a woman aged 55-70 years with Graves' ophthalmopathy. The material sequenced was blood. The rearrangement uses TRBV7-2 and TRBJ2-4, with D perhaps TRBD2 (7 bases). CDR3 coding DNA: TGTGCCAGCAGTTTTCGGGGGGCCCCCAAAAACATTCAGTACTTC. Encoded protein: CASSFRGAPKNIQYF.